This entry lists 9 T cell receptor beta chains sequenced from one sample in a study of cytomegalovirus exposure and HLA in healthy donors. TCRdb keeps only in-frame clones here, not all; method: immunoSEQ multiplex PCR. The sample lists 100,000 to 150,000 clones; about 94% were seen once. Sequenced: PBMCs. These receptors were obtained from a woman between 18 and 29 years old in good health and CMV-seronegative.

CDR3 nucleotide sequence: TGTGCCAGCAGCTTCGGGACTAGCGAGACAGATACGCAGTATTTT. Amino acid sequence: CASSFGTSETDTQYF. The V call is TRBV7-9, the J call TRBJ2-3; 10 positions agree with TRBD2. The CDR3 consists of 15 residues. CDR1 and CDR2 (germline): SEHNR, FQNEAQ (reference sequence). V lost 3 bases to trimming and J lost 3 bases; unmatched junction nucleotides: 3.

This chain links TRBV30 with TRBJ2-7; D is perhaps TRBD1 (5 bases). V lost 1 base and J lost 7, with 14 bases in between. Germline values: CDR1 GTSNPN, CDR2 SVGIG (reference sequence). The CDR3 is made up of 13 amino acids. The CDR3 DNA follows: TGTGCCTGGAGTGGACAGACCCTAAGTGAGCAGTACTTC. Translation gives CAWSGQTLSEQYF.

The V and J genes are TRBV2 and TRBJ2-2; D remains unclear. Trimming cost V 7 bases and J 3 bases, with 6 bases left between them. The CDR3 has 12 amino acids. Per germline, CDR1 SNHLY and CDR2 FYNNEI. The CDR3 sequence: CASNSYTGELFF. DNA of the CDR3: TGTGCCAGCAACAGCTACACCGGGGAGCTGTTTTTT.

The chain joins TRBV4-2 to TRBJ2-1; D unclear. CDR3 length equals 13 residues. Germline lookup yields CDR1 LGHNA and CDR2 YNFKEQ. The V gene lost 1 base and the J gene lost 4 bases, with 5 bases spanning the gap. The CDR3 region is CASSQVGYNEQFF. As DNA, the CDR3 is TGTGCCAGCAGCCAAGTCGGGTACAATGAGCAGTTCTTC.

The chain joins TRBV15 to TRBJ2-2; 10 nucleotides align to TRBD1. Germline loops: CDR1 LNHNV, CDR2 YYDKDF (reference sequence). J gave up 6 bases and V 1 base, and 8 bases lay outside the gene matches. The CDR3 consists of 17 residues. This CDR3 reads CATSRGRGQGVPGELFF. DNA for the CDR3: TGTGCCACCAGCAGAGGACGTGGACAGGGGGTTCCCGGGGAGCTGTTTTTT.

V is TRBV5-4 and J is TRBJ2-1; D is unresolved. V was shortened by 2 bases and J by 3 bases, with 9 bases between the two germline ends. The V gene's germline CDR1 is SGHNT and CDR2 YYREEE (reference sequence). The CDR3 length is 14 residues. The CDR3 spells CASSFFGGYNEQFF. The CDR3 DNA reads TGTGCCAGCAGCTTTTTCGGCGGCTACAATGAGCAGTTCTTC.

V gene TRBV6-5 combines with J gene TRBJ1-2; tentatively, D is TRBD1 (6 bases). V lost 4 bases and J lost 8, with 11 bases in between. The CDR3 has 12 residues. Germline V CDR1 and CDR2: MNHEY, SVGAGI. The CDR3 coding sequence is TGTGCCAGCAGTTCCGGACAGCTGGGCTACACCTTC. Its translation: CASSSGQLGYTF.

The chain couples TRBV7-9 to TRBJ2-5, with 8 positions matching TRBD2. Germline CDR1 is SEHNR and CDR2 is FQNEAQ (reference sequence). This CDR3 comprises 14 residues. With V trimmed by 3 bases and J by 3 bases, 3 bases remained unmatched. The CDR3 nucleotides are TGTGCCAGCAGCTTCTTAGCGGGGAAAGAGACCCAGTACTTC. Residues: CASSFLAGKETQYF.

This chain joins TRBV5-4 and TRBJ1-4; 9 positions agree with TRBD1. The CDR3 runs to 15 residues. V lost 3 bases, J lost 8 bases, and 8 bases stayed unmatched. Germline assignment: CDR1 SGHNT and CDR2 YYREEE (reference sequence). The CDR3 bases are TGTGCCAGCAGCTCAGAAGGGACAGGGTCCGAAAAACTGTTTTTT. Encoded protein: CASSSEGTGSEKLFF.